This TCR beta chain appears in the sequencing data of a study of blood T cell repertoires in COVID-19 (dated by TCRdb to 2020 to 2021). Looking at the study overall: The collaborator samples originated in the United States, Italy and Spain and spanned the acute and convalescent phases of COVID-19. The material from the prospective study consisted of cDNA or gDNA derived from T cells, B-cell-depleted T cells, or PBMCs. The dataset comprised deeply sampled blood TCRbeta repertoires from subjects exposed to, actively infected with, or recovered from COVID-19. The repertoires were released in a freely available public database meant as a resource for research on the immune response to SARS-CoV-2. Samples were obtained from the ongoing ImmuneRACE study (first 160 participants) and from 1,254 subjects provided by 6 global collaborators. The sample metadata nearly always contained a de-identified subject ID, COVID-19 status, age in years and sex. Where HLA class I and class II types were available, the types were taken from metadata supplied by the sample provider, not from assay-based typing. What the authors observed across the whole study: The quantity of clinical and demographic metadata differed by source and by participant and was supplied without curation.

As regards this clone: Its target antigen remains unknown. Base-call qualities are not available, and no considerably larger clone is one nucleotide away.

The immunoSEQ Assay, a bias-controlled multiplex PCR, was used to amplify TCRbeta CDR3 regions from genomic DNA. Per the authors' processing: The number of nucleated cells in each sample was estimated from the amplification of reference gene primers within the assay. To quantify the absolute abundance of each unique TCRbeta CDR3 rearrangement, sequence reads were collapsed and filtered. Productive Simpson clonality was computed per sample as the square root of Simpson's diversity index over productive rearrangements. TCRdb holds this immuneACCESS table with in-frame rearrangements only. Some clones are missing; in checked studies, unresolved V genes explain under half, and the rest has no known cause. V, J and clone size are taken as reported in that table, and D and trimming were inferred from the DNA itself. The sample table lists under 300,000 clones, 88% of them with a count of one. The ten largest account for around 0.8% of the sample.

The germline V gene supplies CDR1 KGHDR and CDR2 SFDVKD. Relative to germline, V is missing 5 bases and J is missing 3 bases, with 7 bases of the junction outside any gene match. The CDR3 covers 15 residues, taking in both the cysteine and the phenylalanine. Kept here is only the CDR3 DNA, which spans 45 bases and is read in frame from base 1. Whole blood was collected in K2EDTA tubes by collaborating institutions according to the institutions' own protocols. For TCRbeta analysis, collaborators shipped samples in one of three forms: frozen whole blood, isolated PBMCs, or DNA extracted from either of those sample types.

The TCR was taken from a woman younger than 45 with acute or convalescent COVID-19. The chain joins TRBV24-1 to TRBJ2-7; 9 of the junction bases match TRBD2. Source material: peripheral blood. CDR3 sequence: CATSGASGDNYEQYF. The sequenced DNA is TGTGCCACCAGTGGTGCTAGCGGGGACAACTACGAGCAGTACTTC.